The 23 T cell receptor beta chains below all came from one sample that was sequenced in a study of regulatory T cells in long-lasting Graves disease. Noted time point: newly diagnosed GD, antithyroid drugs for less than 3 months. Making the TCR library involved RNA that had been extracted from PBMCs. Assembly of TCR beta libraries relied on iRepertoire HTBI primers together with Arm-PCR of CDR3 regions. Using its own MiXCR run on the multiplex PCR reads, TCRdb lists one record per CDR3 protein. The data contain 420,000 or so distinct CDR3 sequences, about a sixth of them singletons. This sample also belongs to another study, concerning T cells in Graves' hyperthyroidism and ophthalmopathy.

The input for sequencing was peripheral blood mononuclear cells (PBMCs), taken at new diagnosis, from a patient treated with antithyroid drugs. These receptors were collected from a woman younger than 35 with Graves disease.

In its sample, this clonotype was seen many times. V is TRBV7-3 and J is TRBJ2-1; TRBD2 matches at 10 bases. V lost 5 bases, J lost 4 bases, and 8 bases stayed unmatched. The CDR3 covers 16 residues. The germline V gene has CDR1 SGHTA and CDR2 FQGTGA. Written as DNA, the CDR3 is TGTGCCAGCAGCCAAACAGCGGGAGGGCCTTACAATGAGCAGTTCTTC. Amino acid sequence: CASSQTAGGPYNEQFF.

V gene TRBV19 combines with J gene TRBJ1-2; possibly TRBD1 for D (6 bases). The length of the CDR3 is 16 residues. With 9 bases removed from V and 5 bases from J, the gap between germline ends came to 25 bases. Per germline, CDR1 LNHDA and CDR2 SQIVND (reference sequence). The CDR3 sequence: CARKCRPSGTPYGYTF. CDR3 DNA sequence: TGTGCCAGGAAGTGTCGCCCGTCCGGGACACCGTATGGCTACACCTTC.

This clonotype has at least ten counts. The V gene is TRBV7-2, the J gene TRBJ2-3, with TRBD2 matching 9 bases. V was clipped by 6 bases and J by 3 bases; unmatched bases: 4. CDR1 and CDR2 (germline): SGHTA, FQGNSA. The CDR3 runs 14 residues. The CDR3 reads CASSVAGVTDTQYF. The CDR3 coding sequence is TGTGCCAGCAGTGTAGCGGGAGTTACAGATACGCAGTATTTT.

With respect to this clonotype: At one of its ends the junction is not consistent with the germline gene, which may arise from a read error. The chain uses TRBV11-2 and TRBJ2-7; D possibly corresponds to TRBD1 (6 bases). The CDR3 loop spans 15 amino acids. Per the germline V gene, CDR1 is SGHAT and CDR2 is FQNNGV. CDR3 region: CASSQDRTETYEQYF. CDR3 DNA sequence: TGCGCCAGCAGCCAAGACAGGACCGAGACCTACGAGCAGTACTTC.

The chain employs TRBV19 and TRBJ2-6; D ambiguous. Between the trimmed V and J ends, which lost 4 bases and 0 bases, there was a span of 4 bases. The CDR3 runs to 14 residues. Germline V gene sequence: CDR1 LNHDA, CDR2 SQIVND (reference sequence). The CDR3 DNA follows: TGTGCCAGTAGTACGAGCTCTGGGGCCAACGTCCTGACTTTC. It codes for CASSTSSGANVLTF.

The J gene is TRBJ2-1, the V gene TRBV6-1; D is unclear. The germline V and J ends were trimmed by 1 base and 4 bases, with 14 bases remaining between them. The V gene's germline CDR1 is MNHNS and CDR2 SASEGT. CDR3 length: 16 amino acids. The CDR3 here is CASSEVPSEIYNEQFF. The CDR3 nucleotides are TGTGCCAGCAGTGAAGTACCATCTGAAATTTACAATGAGCAGTTCTTC.

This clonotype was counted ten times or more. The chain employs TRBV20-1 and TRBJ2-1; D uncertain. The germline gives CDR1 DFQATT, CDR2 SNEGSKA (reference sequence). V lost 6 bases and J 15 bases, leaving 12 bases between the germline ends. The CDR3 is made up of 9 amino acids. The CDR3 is CSAKHGRFF. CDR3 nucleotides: TGCAGTGCGAAACACGGCCGGTTCTTC.

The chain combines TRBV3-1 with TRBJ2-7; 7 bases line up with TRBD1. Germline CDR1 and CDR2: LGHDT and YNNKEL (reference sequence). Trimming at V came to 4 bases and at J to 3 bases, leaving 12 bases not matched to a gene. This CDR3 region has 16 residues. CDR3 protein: CASSPTGTVKRYEQYF. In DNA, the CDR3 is TGTGCCAGCAGCCCGACCGGGACAGTCAAACGCTACGAGCAGTACTTC.

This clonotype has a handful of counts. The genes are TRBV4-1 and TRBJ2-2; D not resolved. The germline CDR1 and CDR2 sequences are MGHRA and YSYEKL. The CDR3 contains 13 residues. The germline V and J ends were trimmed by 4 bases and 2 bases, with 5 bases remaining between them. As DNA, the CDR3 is TGCGCCAGCAGCCCTGACAACACCGGGGAGCTGTTTTTT. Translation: CASSPDNTGELFF.

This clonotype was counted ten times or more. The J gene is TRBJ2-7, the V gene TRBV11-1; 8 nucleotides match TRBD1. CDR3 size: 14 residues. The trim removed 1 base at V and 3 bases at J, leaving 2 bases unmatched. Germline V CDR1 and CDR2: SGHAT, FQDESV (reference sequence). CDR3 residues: CASSLGQGNYEQYF. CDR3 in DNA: TGTGCCAGCAGCTTAGGACAGGGGAACTACGAGCAGTACTTC.

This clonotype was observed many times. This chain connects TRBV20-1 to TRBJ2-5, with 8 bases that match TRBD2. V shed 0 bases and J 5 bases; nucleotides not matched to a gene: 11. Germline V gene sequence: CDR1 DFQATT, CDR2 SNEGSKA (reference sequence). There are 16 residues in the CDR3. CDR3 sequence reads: CSARDYGLASWETQYF. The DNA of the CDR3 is TGCAGTGCTAGAGACTACGGACTAGCTTCCTGGGAGACCCAGTACTTC.

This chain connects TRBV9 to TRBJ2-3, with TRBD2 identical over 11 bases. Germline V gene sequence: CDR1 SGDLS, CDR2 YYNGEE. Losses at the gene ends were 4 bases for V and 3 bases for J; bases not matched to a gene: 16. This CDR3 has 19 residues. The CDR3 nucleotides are TGTGCCAGCAGCCCCCGTCTTAGCGGGAGGGCCCACGAAACAGATACGCAGTATTTT. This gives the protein CASSPRLSGRAHETDTQYF.

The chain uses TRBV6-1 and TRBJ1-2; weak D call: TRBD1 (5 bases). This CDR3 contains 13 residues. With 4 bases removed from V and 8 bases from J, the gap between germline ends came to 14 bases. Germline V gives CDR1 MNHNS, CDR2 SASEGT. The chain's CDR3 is CASSAHRRGGYTF. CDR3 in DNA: TGTGCCAGCAGTGCCCACAGGCGAGGGGGCTACACCTTC.

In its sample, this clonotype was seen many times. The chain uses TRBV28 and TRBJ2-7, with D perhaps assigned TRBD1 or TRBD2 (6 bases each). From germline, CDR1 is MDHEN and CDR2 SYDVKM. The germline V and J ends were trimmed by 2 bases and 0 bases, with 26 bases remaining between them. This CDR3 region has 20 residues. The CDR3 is CASSLPLPGAGARSSYEQYF. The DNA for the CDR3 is TGTGCCAGCAGTTTACCCCTCCCGGGGGCCGGTGCCCGCTCCTCCTACGAGCAGTACTTC. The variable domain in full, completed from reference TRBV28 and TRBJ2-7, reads DVKVTQSSRYLVKRTGEKVFLECVQDMDHENMFWYRQDPGLGLRLIYFSYDVKMKEKGDIPEGYSVSREKKERFSLILESASTNQTSMYLCASSLPLPGAGARSSYEQYFGPGTRLTVT.

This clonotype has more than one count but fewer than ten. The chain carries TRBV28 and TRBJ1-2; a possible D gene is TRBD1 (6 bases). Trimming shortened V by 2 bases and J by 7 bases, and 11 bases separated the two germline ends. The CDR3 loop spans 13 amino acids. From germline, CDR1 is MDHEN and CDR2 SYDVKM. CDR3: CASSLLQGAGYTF. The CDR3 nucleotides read TGTGCCAGCAGTTTACTACAGGGAGCTGGCTACACCTTC.

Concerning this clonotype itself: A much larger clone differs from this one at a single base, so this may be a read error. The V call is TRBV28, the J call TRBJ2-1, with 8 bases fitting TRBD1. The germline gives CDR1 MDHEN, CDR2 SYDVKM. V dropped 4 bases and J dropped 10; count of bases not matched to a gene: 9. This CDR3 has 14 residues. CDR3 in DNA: TGTGCCAGCAGTTCCAGACAGGGGTTCTACGAGCAGTTCTTC. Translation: CASSSRQGFYEQFF.

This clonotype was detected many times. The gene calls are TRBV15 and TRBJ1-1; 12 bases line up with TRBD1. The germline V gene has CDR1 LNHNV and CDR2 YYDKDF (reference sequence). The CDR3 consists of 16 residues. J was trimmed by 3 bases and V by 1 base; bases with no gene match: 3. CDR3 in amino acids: CATSRGGQGADTEAFF. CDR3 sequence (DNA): TGTGCCACCAGCAGAGGGGGACAGGGGGCGGACACTGAAGCTTTCTTT.

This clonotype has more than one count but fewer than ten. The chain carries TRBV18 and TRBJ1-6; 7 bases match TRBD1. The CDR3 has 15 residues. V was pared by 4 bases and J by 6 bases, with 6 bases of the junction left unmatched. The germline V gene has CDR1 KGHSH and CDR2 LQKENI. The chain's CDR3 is CASSQQTGSNSPLHF. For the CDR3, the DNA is TGTGCCAGCTCACAACAGACAGGGAGTAATTCACCCCTCCACTTT. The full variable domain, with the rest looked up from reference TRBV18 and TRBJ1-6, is NAGVMQNPRHLVRRRGQEARLRCSPMKGHSHVYWYRQLPEEGLKFMVYLQKENIIDESGMPKERFSAEFPKEGPSILRIQQVVRGDSAAYFCASSQQTGSNSPLHFGNGTRLTVT.

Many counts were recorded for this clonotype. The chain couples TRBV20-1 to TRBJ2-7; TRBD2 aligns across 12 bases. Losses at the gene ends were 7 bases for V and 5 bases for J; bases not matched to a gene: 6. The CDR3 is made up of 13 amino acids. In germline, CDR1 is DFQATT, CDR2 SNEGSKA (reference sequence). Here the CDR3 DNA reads TGCAGTGTTGAGACTAGCGGGAGCGACGAGCAGTACTTC. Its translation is CSVETSGSDEQYF.

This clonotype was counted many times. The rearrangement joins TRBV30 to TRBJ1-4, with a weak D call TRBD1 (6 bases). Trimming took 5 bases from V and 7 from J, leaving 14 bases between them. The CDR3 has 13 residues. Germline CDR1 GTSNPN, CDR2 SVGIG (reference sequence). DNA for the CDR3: TGTGCCTGGGACACAGGGAGGAGTGAAAAACTGTTTTTT. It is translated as CAWDTGRSEKLFF.

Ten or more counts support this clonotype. In DNA form, the CDR3 reads TGTGCCAGCAGCCGGGTTCTCCGTAGCTATGAGCAGTTCTTC. It is translated as CASSRVLRSYEQFF. The chain combines TRBV3-1 with TRBJ2-1; D is unresolved. The CDR3 extends over 14 amino acids. Germline V CDR1 and CDR2: LGHDT, YNNKEL (reference sequence). V was clipped by 4 bases and J by 8 bases, with 15 bases between them.

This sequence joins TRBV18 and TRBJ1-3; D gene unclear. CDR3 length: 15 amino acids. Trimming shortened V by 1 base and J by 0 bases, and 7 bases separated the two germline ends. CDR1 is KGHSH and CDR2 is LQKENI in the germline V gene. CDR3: CASSPLRDSGNTIYF. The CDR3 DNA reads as TGTGCCAGCTCACCACTACGGGACTCTGGAAACACCATATATTTT. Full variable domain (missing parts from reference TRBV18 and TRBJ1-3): NAGVMQNPRHLVRRRGQEARLRCSPMKGHSHVYWYRQLPEEGLKFMVYLQKENIIDESGMPKERFSAEFPKEGPSILRIQQVVRGDSAAYFCASSPLRDSGNTIYFGEGSWLTVV.

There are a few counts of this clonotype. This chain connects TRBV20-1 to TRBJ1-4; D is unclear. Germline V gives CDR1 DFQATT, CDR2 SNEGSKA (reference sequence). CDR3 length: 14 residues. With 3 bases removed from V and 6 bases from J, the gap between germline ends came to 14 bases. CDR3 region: CSASLGGGYEKLFF. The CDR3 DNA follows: TGCAGTGCTAGTTTGGGAGGAGGATATGAAAAACTGTTTTTT.